This passage covers 27 T cell receptor beta chains from one sample sequenced in a study of blood T cell repertoires in COVID-19. Assay: immunoSEQ multiplex PCR; the TCRdb copy retains only in-frame clones and omits some. The sample has about 230,000 clones; about four fifths are singletons. Sequenced input: peripheral blood. Every receptor here comes from a woman of 80 years or more with COVID-19, enrolled during active disease.

The genes are TRBV9 and TRBJ2-5; a possible D gene is TRBD2 (6 bases). The V gene lost 4 bases and the J gene lost 7 bases, with 17 bases spanning the gap. Per germline, CDR1 SGDLS and CDR2 YYNGEE. The CDR3 totals 14 residues. CDR3: CASSPRGTGVTQYF. The DNA for the CDR3 is TGTGCCAGCAGCCCAAGAGGGACTGGAGTGACCCAGTACTTC. The full variable domain, in which reference TRBV9 and TRBJ2-5 provide the parts outside the CDR3, is DSGVTQTPKHLITATGQRVTLRCSPRSGDLSVYWYQQSLDQGLQFLIQYYNGEERAKGNILERFSAQQFPDLHSELNLSSLELGDSALYFCASSPRGTGVTQYFGPGTRLLVL.

The chain recombines TRBV10-3 with TRBJ1-5, with D possibly being TRBD1 (6 bases). The CDR3 runs to 17 residues. Germline assignment: CDR1 ENHRY and CDR2 SYGVKD. Trimming removed 0 bases from V and 2 bases from J, with 14 bases in between. The CDR3 bases are TGTGCCATCAGTGAGTCGGCAGGGGTACGTGGCAATCAGCCCCAGCATTTT. The encoded protein is CAISESAGVRGNQPQHF.

The genes are TRBV7-2 and TRBJ2-2; tentative D call: TRBD2 (5 bases). Germline CDR1 is SGHTA and CDR2 is FQGNSA. Trimming left V 3 bases short and J 3 bases short, with 8 bases between. This CDR3 is built from 14 residues. This CDR3 is CASSFSGYTGELFF. In DNA, the CDR3 is TGTGCCAGCAGCTTCAGCGGATACACCGGGGAGCTGTTTTTT.

The table lists this clone with a few counts. CDR3 sequence (DNA): TGTGCCAGCAGCGTACAGGGGGCGGAGGAAAAACTGTTTTTT. Its translation: CASSVQGAEEKLFF. The V gene is TRBV2, the J gene TRBJ1-4; the match to TRBD1 covers 9 bases. From germline, CDR1 is SNHLY and CDR2 FYNNEI. Trimming at V came to 6 bases and at J to 8 bases, leaving 7 bases not matched to a gene. The CDR3 sequence is 14 residues long.

The chain uses TRBV25-1 and TRBJ1-1; tentative D call: TRBD1 (6 bases). CDR3 size: 14 residues. CDR1 MGHDK and CDR2 SYGVNS come from the germline V gene. Trimming cost V 3 bases and J 9 bases, with 17 bases left between them. The CDR3 nucleotides are TGTGCCAGCAGTGATCCGGGGGGCAGTTTGAAAGCTTTCTTT. Translated, it gives CASSDPGGSLKAFF.

This clone was counted only a few times. The chain carries TRBV28 and TRBJ1-6; maybe TRBD1 (5 bases). The V end was cut by 6 bases, the J end by 8 bases, with 8 bases between. This CDR3 comprises 12 residues. Germline CDR1 is MDHEN and CDR2 is SYDVKM. This CDR3 is CASSQGYSPLHF. The CDR3 coding sequence is TGTGCCAGCAGCCAGGGCTATTCACCCCTCCACTTT.

The chain combines TRBV29-1 with TRBJ1-2, with D possibly being TRBD1 (6 bases). V lost 4 bases and J 2 bases, leaving 14 bases between the germline ends. The CDR3 has 14 residues. Germline CDR1 is SQVTM and CDR2 is ANQGSEA. The CDR3 coding sequence is TGCAGCGTTGCCCCTTCGACAGGAAACTATGGCTACACCTTC. Protein sequence: CSVAPSTGNYGYTF.

The chain links TRBV5-1 to TRBJ1-1; no clear D gene. Germline V CDR1 and CDR2: SGHRS, YFSETQ. CDR3 length equals 13 residues. V was clipped by 4 bases and J by 1 base, with 8 bases between them. For the CDR3, the DNA is TGCGCCAGCAGCCCGGAGGGGAACACTGAAGCTTTCTTT. The encoded protein is CASSPEGNTEAFF.

This clone occurred a few times. The chain has TRBV7-3 and TRBJ2-2; possibly TRBD2 for D (5 bases). The CDR3 length is 16 residues. CDR1 and CDR2 from the germline V gene are SGHTA and FQGTGA. V shed 2 bases and J shed 0 bases, with 10 bases lying between them. CDR3 protein: CASSLLSGPNTGELFF. The CDR3 DNA reads TGTGCCAGCAGCTTATTGAGCGGCCCGAACACCGGGGAGCTGTTTTTT.

In its sample, this clone was seen a few times. The V and J genes are TRBV6-5 and TRBJ1-3, with 8 positions matching TRBD1. This CDR3 region has 16 residues. J was trimmed by 0 bases and V by 2 bases; bases with no gene match: 3. CDR1 is MNHEY and CDR2 is SVGAGI in the germline V gene. The CDR3 bases are TGTGCCAGCAGTTACAACGGACAGGGCTCTGGAAACACCATATATTTT. Encoded protein: CASSYNGQGSGNTIYF.

The V gene is TRBV7-9, the J gene TRBJ2-1; TRBD2 aligns across 10 bases. This CDR3 region has 15 residues. V lost 5 bases, J lost 6 bases, and 7 bases stayed unmatched. The germline V gene encodes CDR1 SEHNR and CDR2 FQNEAQ (reference sequence). CDR3 bases: TGTGCCAGCAGCCAAACTAGCGGGGCCCCCAATGAGCAGTTCTTC. Amino acids: CASSQTSGAPNEQFF.

The rearrangement links TRBV6-2 or TRBV6-3 to TRBJ2-5; a possible D gene is TRBD2 (6 bases). The CDR3 runs to 18 residues. V was cut by 7 bases and J by 0 bases, with 24 bases left in between. The germline V gene encodes CDR1 MNHEY and CDR2 SVGEGT. CDR3 nucleotide sequence: TGTGCCAGCAACCCCGCCAAGCGGGCTACTTCGTACCAAGAGACCCAGTACTTC. It is translated as CASNPAKRATSYQETQYF.

This clone was detected a few times. The chain uses TRBV5-1 and TRBJ1-2; 8 nucleotides line up with TRBD1. The CDR3 spans 16 residues. Trimming removed 3 bases from V and 2 bases from J; junction bases left unmatched: 9. The germline CDR1 and CDR2 sequences are SGHRS and YFSETQ. The CDR3 DNA sequence: TGCGCCAGCAGCTATGGACAGGGAGCTTCCAACTATGGCTACACCTTC. It translates to CASSYGQGASNYGYTF.

The rearrangement uses TRBV5-6 and TRBJ2-1, with TRBD2 matching 9 bases. CDR1 is SGHDT, CDR2 YYEEEE, per germline. V gave up 4 bases and J gave up 9 bases; unmatched junction bases: 14. The CDR3 totals 16 residues. CDR3 residues: CASSLVAGARLGEQFF. The CDR3 DNA is TGTGCCAGCAGCCTGGTAGCGGGAGCGAGGTTAGGTGAGCAGTTCTTC.

The rearrangement joins TRBV24-1 to TRBJ2-1, with 11 bases aligning to TRBD2. The CDR3 sequence is 16 residues long. The germline CDR1 and CDR2 sequences are KGHDR and SFDVKD. With V trimmed by 3 bases and J by 6 bases, 6 bases remained unmatched. This CDR3 reads CATSDATGTSGNEQFF. Here the CDR3 DNA reads TGTGCCACCAGTGATGCCACCGGGACTAGCGGCAATGAGCAGTTCTTC.

This sequence joins TRBV18 and TRBJ2-1, with a tentative D call TRBD2 (6 bases). Germline CDR1 KGHSH, CDR2 LQKENI. The length of the CDR3 is 15 residues. Trimming removed 1 base from V and 4 bases from J, with 11 bases in between. The CDR3 protein is CASSPLRGDYNEQFF. DNA of the CDR3: TGTGCCAGCTCACCACTCCGCGGGGATTACAATGAGCAGTTCTTC.

The gene calls are TRBV6-5 and TRBJ1-4; tentatively, D is TRBD1 (5 bases). Trimming took off 5 bases at V and 0 bases at J, with 10 bases between the two ends. CDR1 and CDR2 from the germline V gene are MNHEY and SVGAGI. CDR3 length: 15 amino acids. The CDR3 spells CASSRQSATNEKLFF. The CDR3 nucleotides read TGTGCCAGCAGTCGACAGAGTGCAACTAATGAAAAACTGTTTTTT.

This chain uses TRBV3-1 (or the pseudogene TRBV3-2) with TRBJ1-2; TRBD1 is a possible D gene (5 bases). CDR3 size: 18 residues. The germline V and J ends were trimmed by 4 bases and 2 bases, with 23 bases remaining between them. Germline CDR1 and CDR2: LGHDT and YNNKEL (reference sequence). As DNA, the CDR3 is TGTGCCAGCAGCCGACTACAGATCGGGGGAGTCGGGAACTATGGCTACACCTTC. Protein product: CASSRLQIGGVGNYGYTF.

As concerns this clone: Sequence at one end of the junction differs from germline and may be a read error. V and J are TRBV7-7 and TRBJ2-2; TRBD2 aligns across 8 bases. This CDR3 has 15 amino acids. Germline CDR1 SSHAT, CDR2 FNYEAQ (reference sequence). CDR3 in DNA: TGTGCTAGCAGGGACGGGACTAGGGGCACCGGGGAGCTGTTTTTT. Protein: CASRDGTRGTGELFF. The whole variable domain, filled in from reference TRBV7-7 and TRBJ2-2, reads GAGVSQSPRYKVTKRGQDVTLRCDPISSHATLYWYQQALGQGPEFLTYFNYEAQPDKSGLPSDRFSAERPEGSISTLTIQRTEQRDSAMYRCASRDGTRGTGELFFGEGSRLTVL.

The CDR3 bases are TGTGCCAGCAGATGGACAGGGACGAACACTGAAGCTTTCTTT. Translating it yields CASRWTGTNTEAFF. The V call is TRBV6-5, the J call TRBJ1-1; 8 bases fit TRBD1. Germline V gene sequence: CDR1 MNHEY, CDR2 SVGAGI. The CDR3 contains 14 residues. V was pared by 6 bases and J by 1 base, with 4 bases of the junction left unmatched.

This sequence joins TRBV5-6 and TRBJ2-7; maybe TRBD1 (6 bases). The CDR3 sequence is 12 residues long. The V gene lost 3 bases and the J gene lost 4 bases, with 8 bases spanning the gap. Germline V gives CDR1 SGHDT, CDR2 YYEEEE. CDR3 nucleotides: TGTGCCAGCAGCTCGCAGGGGTACGAGCAGTACTTC. Protein product: CASSSQGYEQYF.

The rearrangement uses TRBV5-6 and TRBJ1-3, with TRBD1 as a possible D gene (6 bases). Germline CDR1 reads SGHDT; CDR2 reads YYEEEE. V lost 4 bases to trimming and J lost 0 bases, with 11 bases between them. This CDR3 is 15 amino acids long. CDR3 amino acids: CASSHTGISGNTIYF. The CDR3 DNA sequence: TGTGCCAGCAGCCATACAGGGATCTCTGGAAACACCATATATTTT. Full variable domain (remainder filled in from reference TRBV5-6 and TRBJ1-3): DAGVTQSPTHLIKTRGQQVTLRCSPKSGHDTVSWYQQALGQGPQFIFQYYEEEERQRGNFPDRFSGHQFPNYSSELNVNALLLGDSALYLCASSHTGISGNTIYFGEGSWLTVV.

This chain uses TRBV6-5 with TRBJ2-1; TRBD2 agrees at 7 bases. Germline V gene sequence: CDR1 MNHEY, CDR2 SVGAGI. The CDR3 has 15 residues. Trimming at V came to 5 bases and at J to 6 bases, leaving 10 bases not matched to a gene. The chain's CDR3 is CASSPGGGVPNEQFF. In DNA form, the CDR3 reads TGTGCCAGCAGTCCTGGGGGGGGAGTACCCAATGAGCAGTTCTTC.

This sequence joins TRBV30 and TRBJ1-2, with 10 bases aligning to TRBD1. Germline CDR1 and CDR2: GTSNPN and SVGIG (reference sequence). V trimming: 5 bases; J trimming: 6 bases; junction bases outside the gene matches: 6. The CDR3 contains 13 residues. The CDR3 coding sequence is TGTGCCTGGGGAGCCGGGACAGGGGATGGCTACACCTTC. The encoded protein is CAWGAGTGDGYTF.

The chain joins TRBV5-5 to TRBJ1-2; no clear D gene. Trimming shortened V by 1 base and J by 8 bases, and 12 bases separated the two germline ends. The CDR3 has 13 amino acids. Germline V lookup: CDR1 SGHKS, CDR2 YYEKEE (reference sequence). CDR3 coding DNA: TGTGCCAGCAGCTTGTACGGGGAAATGGGCTACACCTTC. This gives the protein CASSLYGEMGYTF.

This clone occurred a few times. This chain links TRBV19 with TRBJ2-1; 13 positions match TRBD2. J was trimmed by 9 bases and V by 2 bases; bases with no gene match: 4. This CDR3 region has 15 residues. Germline-derived CDR1 and CDR2 are LNHDA and SQIVND (reference sequence). The CDR3 nucleotides read TGTGCCAGTAGTATACTGGGACTAGCGGGAACTGAGCAGTTCTTC. Translation: CASSILGLAGTEQFF.

The chain combines TRBV28 with TRBJ1-5, with D unresolved. CDR1 and CDR2 from the germline V gene are MDHEN and SYDVKM. V shed 7 bases and J shed 4 bases, with 26 bases lying between them. This CDR3 region has 18 residues. CDR3: CASTSLGSRLKKNQPQHF. The CDR3 DNA reads TGTGCCAGCACGTCCTTGGGGAGCCGCCTTAAGAAGAATCAGCCCCAGCATTTT.